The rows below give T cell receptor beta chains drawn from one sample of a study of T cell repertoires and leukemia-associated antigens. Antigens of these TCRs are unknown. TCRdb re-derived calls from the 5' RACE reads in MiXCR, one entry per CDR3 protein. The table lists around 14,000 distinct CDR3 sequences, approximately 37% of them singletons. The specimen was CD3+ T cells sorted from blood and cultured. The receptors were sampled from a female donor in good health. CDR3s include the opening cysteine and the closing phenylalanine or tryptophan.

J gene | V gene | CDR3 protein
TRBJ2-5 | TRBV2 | CASSGGGKETQYF
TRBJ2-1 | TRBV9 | CDSSPRLAVIYNEQFF
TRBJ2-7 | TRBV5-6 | CASSGVRSSYEQYF
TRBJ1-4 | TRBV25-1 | CASSEYDSHWEKLFF
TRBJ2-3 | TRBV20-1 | CSARDQGGRREGTQYF
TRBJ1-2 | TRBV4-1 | CASSQGTETNYGYTF
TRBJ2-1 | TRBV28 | CASSSGAYNEQFF
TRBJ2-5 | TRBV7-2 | CASSFVGTAGRETQYF
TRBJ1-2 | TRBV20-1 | CSAPGTSYGYTF
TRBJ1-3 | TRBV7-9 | CASSPGDRVSGNTIYF
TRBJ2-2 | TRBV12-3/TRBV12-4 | CASSYSGTGLDGELFF
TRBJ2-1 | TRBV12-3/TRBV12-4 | CASSFARGGSYNEQFF
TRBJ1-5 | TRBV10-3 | CAISNTGERNQLQHF
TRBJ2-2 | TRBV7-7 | CASSLSGAGEVGELFF
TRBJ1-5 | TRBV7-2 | CASSFHLEQPQHF
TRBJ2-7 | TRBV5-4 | CASSLDSGSYYEQYF
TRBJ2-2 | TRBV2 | CASSDQGARGTGELFF
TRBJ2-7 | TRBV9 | CAGSLAAARTYEQYF
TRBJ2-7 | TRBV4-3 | CASSQEASGSFYEQYF
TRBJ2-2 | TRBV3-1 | CASSQEAGVLTPGSCFF
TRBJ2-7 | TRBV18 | CASSPPGRLHEQYF
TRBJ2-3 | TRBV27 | CASRGSGSTDTQCF
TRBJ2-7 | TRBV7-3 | CASSFYICSARRREYEQYF
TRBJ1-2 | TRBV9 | CASSSGPSLVYGYTF
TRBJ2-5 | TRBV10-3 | CAISPAPGQGETQYF
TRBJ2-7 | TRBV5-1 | CASRGDSYEQYF
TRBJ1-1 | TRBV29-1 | CSVGERGEAFF
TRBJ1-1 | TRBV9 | CASSVRTGNTEAFF
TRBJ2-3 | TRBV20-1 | CSARDVTTDTQYF
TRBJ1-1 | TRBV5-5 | CASSRNRGRLLTEAFF
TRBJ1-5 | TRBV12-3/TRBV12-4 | CVSSLNSDQPQHF
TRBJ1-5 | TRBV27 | CASSFRSGTAQHF
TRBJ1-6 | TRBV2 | CASSVVGHNNSPLHF
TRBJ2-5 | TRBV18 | CASSPPNQETQYF
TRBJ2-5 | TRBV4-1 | CASSQDWRGQETQYF
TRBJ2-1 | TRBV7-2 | CASSLGQYNEQFF
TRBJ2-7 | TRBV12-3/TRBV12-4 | CASSTGSGKYEQYF
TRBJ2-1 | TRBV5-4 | CASSLGPHNEQFF
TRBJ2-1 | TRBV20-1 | CSASFGTSGSDEQFF
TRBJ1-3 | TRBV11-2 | CASSSWGQGTGNTLYF
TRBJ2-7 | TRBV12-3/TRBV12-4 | CASSFDAGLAGGPRYEQYF
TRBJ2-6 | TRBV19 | CASGDGSGANVLTF
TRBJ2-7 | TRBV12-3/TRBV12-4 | CASSLRKRGSYEQYF
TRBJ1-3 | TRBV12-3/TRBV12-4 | CASSGWVSGNTIYF
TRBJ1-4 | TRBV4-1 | CASSQESRANEKLFF
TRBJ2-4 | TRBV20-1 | CSATKGNIQYF
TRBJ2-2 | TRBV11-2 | CASRATGELFF
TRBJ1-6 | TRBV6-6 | CASSPHPPSLHF
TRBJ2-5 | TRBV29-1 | CSVDGRQETQYF
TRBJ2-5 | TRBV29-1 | CSVYASHSGQGFKTQYF
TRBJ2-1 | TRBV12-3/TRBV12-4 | CASSLVPYYNEQFF
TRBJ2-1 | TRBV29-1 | CSADGRGSYNEQFF
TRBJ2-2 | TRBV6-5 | CASSDGTGRTSGELFF